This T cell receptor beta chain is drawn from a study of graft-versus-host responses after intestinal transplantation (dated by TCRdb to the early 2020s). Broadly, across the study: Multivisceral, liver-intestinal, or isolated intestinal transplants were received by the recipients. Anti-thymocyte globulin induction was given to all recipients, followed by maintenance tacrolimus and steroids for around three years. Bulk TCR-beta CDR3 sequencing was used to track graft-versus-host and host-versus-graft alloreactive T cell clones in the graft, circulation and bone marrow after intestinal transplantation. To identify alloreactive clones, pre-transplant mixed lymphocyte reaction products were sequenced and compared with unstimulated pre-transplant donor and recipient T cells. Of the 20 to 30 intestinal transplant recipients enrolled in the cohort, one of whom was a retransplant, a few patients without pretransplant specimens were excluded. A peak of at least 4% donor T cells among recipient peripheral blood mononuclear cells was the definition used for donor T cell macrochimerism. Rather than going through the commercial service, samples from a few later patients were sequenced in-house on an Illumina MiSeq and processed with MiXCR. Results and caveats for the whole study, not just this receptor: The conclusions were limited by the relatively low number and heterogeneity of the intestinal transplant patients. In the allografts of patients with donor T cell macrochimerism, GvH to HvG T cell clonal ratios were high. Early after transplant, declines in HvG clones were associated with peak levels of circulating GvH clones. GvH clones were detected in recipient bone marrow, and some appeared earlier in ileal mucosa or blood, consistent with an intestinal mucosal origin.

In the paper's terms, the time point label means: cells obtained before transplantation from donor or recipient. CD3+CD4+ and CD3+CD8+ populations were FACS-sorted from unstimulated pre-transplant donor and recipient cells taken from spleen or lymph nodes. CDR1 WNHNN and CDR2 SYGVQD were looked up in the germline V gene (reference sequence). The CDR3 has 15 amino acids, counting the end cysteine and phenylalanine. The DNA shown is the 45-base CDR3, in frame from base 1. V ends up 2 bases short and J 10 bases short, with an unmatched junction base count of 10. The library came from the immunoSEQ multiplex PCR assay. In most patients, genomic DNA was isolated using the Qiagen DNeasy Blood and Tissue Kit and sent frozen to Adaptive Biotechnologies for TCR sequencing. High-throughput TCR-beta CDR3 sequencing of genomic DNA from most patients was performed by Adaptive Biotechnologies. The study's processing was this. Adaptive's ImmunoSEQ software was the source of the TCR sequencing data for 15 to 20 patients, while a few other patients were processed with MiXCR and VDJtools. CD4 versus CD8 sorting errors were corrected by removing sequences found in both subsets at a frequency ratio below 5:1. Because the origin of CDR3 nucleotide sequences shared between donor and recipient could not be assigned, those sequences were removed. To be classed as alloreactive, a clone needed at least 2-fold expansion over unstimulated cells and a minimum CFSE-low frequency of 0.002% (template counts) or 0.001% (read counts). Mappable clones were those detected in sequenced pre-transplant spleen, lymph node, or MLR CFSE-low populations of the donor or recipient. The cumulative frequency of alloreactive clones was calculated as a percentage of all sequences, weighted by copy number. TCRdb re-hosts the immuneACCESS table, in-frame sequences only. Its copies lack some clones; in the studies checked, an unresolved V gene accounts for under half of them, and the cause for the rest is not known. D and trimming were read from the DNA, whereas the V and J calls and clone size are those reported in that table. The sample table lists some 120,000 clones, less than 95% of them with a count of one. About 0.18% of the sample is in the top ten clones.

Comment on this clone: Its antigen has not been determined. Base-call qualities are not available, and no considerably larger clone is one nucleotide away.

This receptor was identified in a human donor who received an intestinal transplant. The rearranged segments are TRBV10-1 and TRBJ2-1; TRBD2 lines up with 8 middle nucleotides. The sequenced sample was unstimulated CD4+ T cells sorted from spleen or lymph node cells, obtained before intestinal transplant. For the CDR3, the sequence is CASSEGGGGQGEQFF. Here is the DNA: TGCGCCAGCAGTGAGGGGGGCGGGGGGCAGGGAGAGCAGTTCTTC.